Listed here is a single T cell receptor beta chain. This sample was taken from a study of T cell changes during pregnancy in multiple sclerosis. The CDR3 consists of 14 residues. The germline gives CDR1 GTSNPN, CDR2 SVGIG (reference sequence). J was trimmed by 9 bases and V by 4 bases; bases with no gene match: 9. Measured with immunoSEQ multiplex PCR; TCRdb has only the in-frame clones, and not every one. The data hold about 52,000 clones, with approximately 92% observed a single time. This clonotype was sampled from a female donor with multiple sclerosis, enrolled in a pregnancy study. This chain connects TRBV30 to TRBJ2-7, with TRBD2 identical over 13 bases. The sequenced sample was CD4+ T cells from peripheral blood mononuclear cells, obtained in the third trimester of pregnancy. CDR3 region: CAWNEGLAGHGQYF. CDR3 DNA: TGTGCCTGGAATGAGGGACTAGCGGGGCATGGGCAGTACTTC.